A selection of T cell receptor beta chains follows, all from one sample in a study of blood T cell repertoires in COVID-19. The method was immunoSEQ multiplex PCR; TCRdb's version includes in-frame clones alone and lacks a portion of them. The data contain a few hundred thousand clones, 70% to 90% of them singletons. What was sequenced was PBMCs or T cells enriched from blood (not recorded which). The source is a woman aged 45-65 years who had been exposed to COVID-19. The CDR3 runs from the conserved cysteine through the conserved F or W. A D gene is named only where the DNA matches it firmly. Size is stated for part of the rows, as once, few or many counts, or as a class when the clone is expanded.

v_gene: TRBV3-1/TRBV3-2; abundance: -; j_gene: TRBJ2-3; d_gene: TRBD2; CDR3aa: CASSQVGLAVTDTQYF; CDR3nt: TGTGCCAGCAGCCAAGTTGGACTAGCGGTTACAGATACGCAGTATTTT
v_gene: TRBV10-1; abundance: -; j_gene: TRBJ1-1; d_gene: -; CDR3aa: CASSERQGTEAFF; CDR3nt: TGCGCCAGCAGTGAGCGTCAGGGGACTGAAGCTTTCTTT
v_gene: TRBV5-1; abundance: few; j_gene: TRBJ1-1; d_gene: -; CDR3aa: CASRQDTEAFF; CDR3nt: TGCGCCAGCAGACAGGACACTGAAGCTTTCTTT
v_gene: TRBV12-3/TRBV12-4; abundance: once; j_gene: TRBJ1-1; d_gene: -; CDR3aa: CASRTTRGTEAFF; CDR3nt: TGTGCCAGCAGGACGACCAGGGGCACTGAAGCTTTCTTT
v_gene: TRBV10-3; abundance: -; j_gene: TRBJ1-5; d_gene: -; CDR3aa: CATQDSNQPQHF; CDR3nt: TGTGCCACACAGGATAGCAATCAGCCCCAGCATTTT
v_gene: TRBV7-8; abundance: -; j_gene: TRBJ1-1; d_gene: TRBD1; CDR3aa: CASSLGQVTGTEAFF; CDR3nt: TGTGCCAGCAGCTTGGGACAGGTTACAGGCACTGAAGCTTTCTTT
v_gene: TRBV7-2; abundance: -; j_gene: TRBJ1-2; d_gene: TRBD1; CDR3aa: CASSSLTGYYGYTF; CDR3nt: TGTGCCAGCAGCTCCCTGACAGGGTACTATGGCTACACCTTC
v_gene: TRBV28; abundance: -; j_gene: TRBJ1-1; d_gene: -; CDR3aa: CASIRTGRVGEAFF; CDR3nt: TGTGCCAGCATTCGAACAGGGAGGGTCGGTGAAGCTTTCTTT
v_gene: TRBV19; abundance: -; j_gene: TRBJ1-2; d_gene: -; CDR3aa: CASSLTATLTPIGYGYTF; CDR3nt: TGTGCCAGTAGTTTGACAGCCACACTAACACCTATAGGTTATGGCTACACCTTC
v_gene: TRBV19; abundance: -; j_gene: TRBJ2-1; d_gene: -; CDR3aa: CASSEGWNEQFF; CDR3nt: TGTGCCAGTAGTGAGGGTTGGAATGAGCAGTTCTTC
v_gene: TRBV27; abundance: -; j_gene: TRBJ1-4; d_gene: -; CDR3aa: CASSSTNEKLFF; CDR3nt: TGTGCCAGCAGTTCTACGAATGAAAAACTGTTTTTT
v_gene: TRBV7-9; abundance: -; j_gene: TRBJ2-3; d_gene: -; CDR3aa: CASSVREDTQYF; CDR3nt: TGTGCCAGCAGCGTTCGGGAGGATACGCAGTATTTT
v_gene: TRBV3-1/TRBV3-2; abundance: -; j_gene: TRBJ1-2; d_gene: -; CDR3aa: CASSQMAGDGYTF; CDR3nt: TGTGCCAGCAGCCAGATGGCAGGGGATGGCTACACCTTC
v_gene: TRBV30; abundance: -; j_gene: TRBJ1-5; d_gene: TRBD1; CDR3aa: CAWSVRRTNRGGQPQHF; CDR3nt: TGTGCCTGGAGTGTACGAAGGACGAACAGGGGTGGGCAGCCCCAGCATTTT
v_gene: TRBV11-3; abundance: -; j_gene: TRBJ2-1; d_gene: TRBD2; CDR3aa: CASSLDGQRGKRYNEQFF; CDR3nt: TGTGCCAGCAGCTTAGATGGGCAGCGGGGAAAGAGGTACAATGAGCAGTTCTTC
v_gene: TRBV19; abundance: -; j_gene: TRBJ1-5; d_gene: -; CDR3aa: CASSIDPRGVNQPQHF; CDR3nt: TGTGCCAGTAGTATAGATCCTCGCGGTGTCAATCAGCCCCAGCATTTT